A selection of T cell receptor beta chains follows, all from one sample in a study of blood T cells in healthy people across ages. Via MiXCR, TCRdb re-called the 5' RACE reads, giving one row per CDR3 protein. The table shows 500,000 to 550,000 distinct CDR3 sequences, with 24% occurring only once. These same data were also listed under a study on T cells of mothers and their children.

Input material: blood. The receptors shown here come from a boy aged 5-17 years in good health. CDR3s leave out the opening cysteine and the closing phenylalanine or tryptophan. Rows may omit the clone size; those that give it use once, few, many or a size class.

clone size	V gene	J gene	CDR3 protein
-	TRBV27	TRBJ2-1	ASRNPAQGALNEQF
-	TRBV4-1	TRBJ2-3	ASSQEEGDTQY
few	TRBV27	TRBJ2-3	ASSPRSGSITDTQY
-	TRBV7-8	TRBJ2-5	ASSLGLVTSGAETQY
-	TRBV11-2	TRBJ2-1	ASSLDRAGRAYNEQF
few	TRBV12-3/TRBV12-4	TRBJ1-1	AAGGGTEAF
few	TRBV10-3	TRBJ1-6	AINTGEGSPLH
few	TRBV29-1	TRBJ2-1	SVELGTSGRGNEQF
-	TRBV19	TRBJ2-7	ASSPTPGYSYEQY
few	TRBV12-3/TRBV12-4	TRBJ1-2	ASSLKSGYT
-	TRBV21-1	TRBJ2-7	ASRGGTGSTYEQY
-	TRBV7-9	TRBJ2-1	ASSAQGAGKYNEQF
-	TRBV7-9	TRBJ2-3	ASSLESPAQY
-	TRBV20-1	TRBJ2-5	SADLRGETQY
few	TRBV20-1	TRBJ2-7	SARDRREPYEQY
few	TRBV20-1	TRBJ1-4	SAQPTVSANEKLF
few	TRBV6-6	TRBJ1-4	ASSTDEKLF
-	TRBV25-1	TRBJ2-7	ASSITGEPLDEQC
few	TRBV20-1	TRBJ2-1	SGRGGIGSYNEQF
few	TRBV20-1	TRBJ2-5	SASQTGKFEETQY
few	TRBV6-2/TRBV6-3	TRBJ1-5	ASSYSGRSNQPQH
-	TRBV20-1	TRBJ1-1	SAMDGGGVNTEAF
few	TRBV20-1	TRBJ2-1	KMTADSHNEQF
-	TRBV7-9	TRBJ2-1	ASSSPPDRGMNNEQF
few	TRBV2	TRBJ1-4	ASSEIALGANEKLF
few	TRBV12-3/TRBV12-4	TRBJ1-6	ASSTGGAVIQSPLH
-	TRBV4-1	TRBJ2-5	ASSQILATRVGGETQY
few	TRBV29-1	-	SVGLREGSYEQY
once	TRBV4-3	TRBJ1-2	ASSQDLVRAAYGYT
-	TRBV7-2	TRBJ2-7	ASSLEPSFSSYEQY
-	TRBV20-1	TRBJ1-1	SAPPSQPEAF
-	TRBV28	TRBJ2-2	ASNQGGQTNTGELF
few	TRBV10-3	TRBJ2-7	AIRDLAGGFYEQY
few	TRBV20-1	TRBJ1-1	SARQGLDTEAF
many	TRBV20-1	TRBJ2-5	SASWGDYQETQY
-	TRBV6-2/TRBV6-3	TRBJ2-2	ASKGAGSNTGELF
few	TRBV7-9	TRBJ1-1	ASRGWTARYTEAF
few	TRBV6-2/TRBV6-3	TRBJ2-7	ASSYSRGFVNYEQY
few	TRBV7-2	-	ASSLGEWETHHEQY
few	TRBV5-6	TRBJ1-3	ASGLRGTGRNTIY
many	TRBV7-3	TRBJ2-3	ASSSPERSDTQY
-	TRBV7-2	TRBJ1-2	ASSFGMGGYYGYT
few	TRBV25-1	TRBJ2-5	ASSEWASGGQETQY
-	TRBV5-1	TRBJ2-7	ASSGFDIAGSYEQY
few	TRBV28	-	ASHTGGKSSYEQY
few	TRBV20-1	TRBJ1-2	SARHPNTGHYGYT
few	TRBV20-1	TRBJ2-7	NPYRGYEQY
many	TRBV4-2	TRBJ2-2	ASSHPGTSGRTGELF
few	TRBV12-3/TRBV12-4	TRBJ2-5	ASSLYSQFPRETQY
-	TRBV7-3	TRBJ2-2	ASSPGSTTGELF
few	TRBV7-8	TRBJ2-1	ASSLRGTPEPYSYNEQF
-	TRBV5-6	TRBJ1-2	ASSLRRTGYT
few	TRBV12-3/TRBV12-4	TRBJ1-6	ASLRDHNSPLH
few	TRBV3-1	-	ASSQDRPDLAGEGTQY
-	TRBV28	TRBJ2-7	ASRGLAASSYEQY
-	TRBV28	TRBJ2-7	ASSFLTGTNYEQY
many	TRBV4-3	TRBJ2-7	ASSLTNSVHEQY
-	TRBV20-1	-	SARPVAGSETQY
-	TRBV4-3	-	ASSQVAGTGEQF
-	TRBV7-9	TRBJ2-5	ASSLLAVKETQY